This TCR beta chain was sequenced in a study of blood T cell repertoires in COVID-19. Study background: Collection of acute and convalescent COVID-19 samples took place in the United States, Italy and Spain. The analysed material was cDNA or gDNA that came from T cells, B-cell-depleted T cells, or PBMCs.

Unmatched junction bases numbered 12, after V lost 5 bases and J lost 1 base. Germline V gene lookup returns CDR1 MDHEN and CDR2 SYDVKM. The CDR3 has 17 amino acids. As processed by the authors: Estimates of nucleated cell counts were drawn from the amplification of reference gene primers. The repertoire was sequenced with immunoSEQ multiplex PCR; TCRdb's copy has only in-frame clones and lacks some. V, J and clone size derive from that table, while D and trimming were established from the DNA sequence. The data hold a few hundred thousand clones, with 85% observed a single time. The chain couples TRBV28 to TRBJ1-1, with 8 bases fitting TRBD1. Specimen: peripheral blood. The source of this sequence is a woman between 18 and 29 years old with acute or convalescent COVID-19. This CDR3 is CASSARQGASGNTEAFF. CDR3 sequence (DNA): TGTGCCAGCAGTGCGCGTCAGGGGGCATCGGGGAACACTGAAGCTTTCTTT.